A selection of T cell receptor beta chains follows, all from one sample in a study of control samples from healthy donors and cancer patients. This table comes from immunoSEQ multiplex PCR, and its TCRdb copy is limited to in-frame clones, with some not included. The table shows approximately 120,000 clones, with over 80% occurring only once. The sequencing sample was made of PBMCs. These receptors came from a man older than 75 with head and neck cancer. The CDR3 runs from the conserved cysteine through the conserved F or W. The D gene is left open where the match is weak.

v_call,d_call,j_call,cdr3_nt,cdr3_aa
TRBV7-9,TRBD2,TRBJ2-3,TGTGCCAGCAGCACCTGGCGGACTAGCGGGAGCACAGATACGCAGTATTTT,CASSTWRTSGSTDTQYF
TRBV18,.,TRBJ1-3,TGTGCCAGCTCACCATACCGGGTGGACTCTGGAAACACCATATATTTT,CASSPYRVDSGNTIYF
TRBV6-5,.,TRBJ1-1,TGTGCCAGCAGATACGGGCCCCCGAACACTGAAGCTTTCTTT,CASRYGPPNTEAFF
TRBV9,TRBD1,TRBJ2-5,TGTGCCAGCAGCGTAGCAGGGACAGGGACAGAGACCCAGTACTTC,CASSVAGTGTETQYF
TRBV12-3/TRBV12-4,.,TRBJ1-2,TGTGCCAGCACTCGGCAGAGGGAGTATGGCTACACCTTC,CASTRQREYGYTF
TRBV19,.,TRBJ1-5,TGTGCCAGCAACGGGGGGCCGAGACGAGACAATCAGCCCCAGCATTTT,CASNGGPRRDNQPQHF
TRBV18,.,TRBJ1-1,TGTGCCAGCTCACCACTAACAGAAATGAACACTGAAGCTTTCTTT,CASSPLTEMNTEAFF
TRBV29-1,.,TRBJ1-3,TGCAGCGTTCGGGTTCTCTCTGGAAACACCATATATTTT,CSVRVLSGNTIYF
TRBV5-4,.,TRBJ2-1,TGTGCCAGCAGCTTGTGGAGGGGATGGTACAATGAGCAGTTCTTC,CASSLWRGWYNEQFF
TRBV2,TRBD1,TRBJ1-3,TGTGCCAGCAGTGGGACAGGGTGGGACACCATATATTTT,CASSGTGWDTIYF
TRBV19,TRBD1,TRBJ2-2,TGTGCCAGTAGTGGGACAGTGAACACCGGGGAGCTGTTTTTT,CASSGTVNTGELFF
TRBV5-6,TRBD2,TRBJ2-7,TGTGCCAGCAGCGCAACTAGCGGCCTAGACGAGCAGTACTTC,CASSATSGLDEQYF